Listed below are T cell receptor beta chains from one sample, sequenced in a study of T cell changes during pregnancy in multiple sclerosis. Sequenced by immunoSEQ multiplex PCR; TCRdb stores in-frame clones only, minus some. The sample includes around 57,000 clones, around 92% of them seen just once. Source: CD4+ T cells from peripheral blood mononuclear cells, taken in the third trimester of pregnancy. These receptors were taken from a female donor with multiple sclerosis, enrolled in a pregnancy study. The CDR3 runs from the conserved cysteine through the conserved F or W. Each record gives: CDR3 protein, CDR3 DNA, D gene, clone size, V gene, J gene, CDR3 length. D genes are given only for firm matches. Not all rows give a size; the values are once, few, many and, for expanded clones, a class.

CDR3: CASSLAGWETQYF; DNA: TGTGCCAGCAGCTTAGCGGGGTGGGAGACCCAGTACTTC; D: .; size: once; V: TRBV7-3; J: TRBJ2-5; length: 13
CDR3: CARTSGRTGELFF; DNA: TGTGCCAGGACTAGCGGGAGGACCGGGGAGCTGTTTTTT; D: TRBD2; size: .; V: TRBV6-4; J: TRBJ2-2; length: 13
CDR3: CSARRTLEGFF; DNA: TGCAGTGCTAGACGGACTCTCGAGGGGTTCTTC; D: .; size: .; V: TRBV20-1; J: TRBJ2-1; length: 11
CDR3: CASSGDSPDTQYF; DNA: TGTGCCAGCTCAGGGGACTCCCCAGATACGCAGTATTTT; D: .; size: .; V: TRBV18; J: TRBJ2-3; length: 13
CDR3: CVRRRWTEKETQYF; DNA: TGTGTCAGAAGACGATGGACAGAGAAAGAGACCCAGTACTTC; D: .; size: .; V: TRBV7-5; J: TRBJ2-5; length: 14
CDR3: CASSLKGEGYGYTF; DNA: TGTGCCAGCAGTCTAAAGGGGGAAGGCTATGGCTACACCTTC; D: .; size: .; V: TRBV27; J: TRBJ1-2; length: 14
CDR3: CASSLRGTNYGYTF; DNA: TGTGCCAGCAGTTTAAGGGGCACTAACTATGGCTACACCTTC; D: .; size: .; V: TRBV27; J: TRBJ1-2; length: 14
CDR3: CASSLEGTSGTHEQYF; DNA: TGTGCCAGCAGCTTAGAGGGGACTAGCGGGACCCACGAGCAGTACTTC; D: TRBD2; size: .; V: TRBV7-9; J: TRBJ2-7; length: 16
CDR3: CASRLLTGAATGELFF; DNA: TGTGCCAGCAGACTATTGACAGGGGCTGCCACCGGGGAGCTGTTTTTT; D: TRBD1; size: few; V: TRBV4-2; J: TRBJ2-2; length: 16
CDR3: CASSLARPWANEQFF; DNA: TGTGCCAGCAGCTTAGCGAGACCATGGGCCAATGAGCAGTTCTTC; D: .; size: .; V: TRBV7-9; J: TRBJ2-1; length: 15
CDR3: CASSVGAFGNNEQFF; DNA: TGTGCCAGCAGCGTAGGGGCCTTCGGAAACAATGAGCAGTTCTTC; D: .; size: .; V: TRBV9; J: TRBJ2-1; length: 15
CDR3: CASSPGTGGVGNQPQHF; DNA: TGTGCCAGCAGTCCCGGGACAGGGGGCGTAGGCAATCAGCCCCAGCATTTT; D: TRBD1; size: once; V: TRBV27; J: TRBJ1-5; length: 17
CDR3: CASTPDGGSPLHF; DNA: TGTGCCAGCACCCCTGACGGGGGGTCACCCCTCCACTTT; D: .; size: .; V: TRBV11-1; J: TRBJ1-6; length: 13
CDR3: CASSHPDSYGYTF; DNA: TGTGCCAGCAGCCACCCAGATTCCTATGGCTACACCTTC; D: .; size: .; V: TRBV5-8; J: TRBJ1-2; length: 13
CDR3: CASSETTVNTDTQYF; DNA: TGTGCCAGCAGTGAAACTACGGTCAACACAGATACGCAGTATTTT; D: .; size: .; V: TRBV6-1; J: TRBJ2-3; length: 15
CDR3: CASSNYLVNTEAFF; DNA: TGCGCCAGCAGCAATTACTTGGTGAACACTGAAGCTTTCTTT; D: .; size: .; V: TRBV5-1; J: TRBJ1-1; length: 14
CDR3: CASSPLGGNYGYTF; DNA: TGTGCCAGCAGCCCACTAGGGGGTAACTATGGCTACACCTTC; D: .; size: .; V: TRBV4-2; J: TRBJ1-2; length: 14
CDR3: CASSPTLTGGTDTQYF; DNA: TGCGCCAGCAGCCCCACCTTGACAGGGGGCACAGATACGCAGTATTTT; D: TRBD1; size: .; V: TRBV5-1; J: TRBJ2-3; length: 16
CDR3: CASSQDLTGVSEQYF; DNA: TGTGCCAGCAGCCAAGATCTGACAGGGGTGAGCGAGCAGTACTTC; D: TRBD1; size: .; V: TRBV14; J: TRBJ2-7; length: 15
CDR3: CASSYSISEKPQHF; DNA: TGTGCCAGCAGTTACTCTATCTCCGAGAAGCCCCAGCATTTT; D: .; size: once; V: TRBV6-5; J: TRBJ1-5; length: 14
CDR3: CAISAGAGGSNEQFF; DNA: TGTGCCATCAGTGCCGGGGCGGGGGGGTCCAATGAGCAGTTCTTC; D: TRBD2; size: .; V: TRBV10-3; J: TRBJ2-1; length: 15
CDR3: CASSEQGAATDTQYF; DNA: TGTGCCAGCAGTGAGCAGGGGGCGGCCACAGATACGCAGTATTTT; D: TRBD1; size: .; V: TRBV28; J: TRBJ2-3; length: 15
CDR3: CASSRGTSGSISEQYF; DNA: TGTGCCAGCAGCCGCGGGACTAGCGGGAGTATAAGCGAGCAGTACTTC; D: TRBD2; size: .; V: TRBV27; J: TRBJ2-7; length: 16
CDR3: CASSHRDRGLQETQYF; DNA: TGTGCCAGCTCACATCGGGACAGAGGCCTCCAAGAGACCCAGTACTTC; D: TRBD1; size: .; V: TRBV18; J: TRBJ2-5; length: 16
CDR3: CASSVGGRGLSGYTF; DNA: TGTGCCAGCAGCGTAGGAGGCAGGGGTTTGTCAGGCTACACCTTC; D: .; size: .; V: TRBV9; J: TRBJ1-2; length: 15
CDR3: CASSLVGTGGILNTEAFF; DNA: TGCGCCAGCAGCTTGGTCGGGACAGGGGGCATTTTGAACACTGAAGCTTTCTTT; D: TRBD1; size: .; V: TRBV5-1; J: TRBJ1-1; length: 18
CDR3: CASRQGFYGYTF; DNA: TGTGCCAGCAGACAGGGCTTCTATGGCTACACCTTC; D: .; size: .; V: TRBV6-5; J: TRBJ1-2; length: 12
CDR3: CASSFWGGRNEKLFF; DNA: TGTGCCAGCAGTTTCTGGGGAGGAAGAAATGAAAAACTGTTTTTT; D: .; size: once; V: TRBV6-6; J: TRBJ1-4; length: 15
CDR3: CASSVTGKRTDTQYF; DNA: TGTGCCAGCAGCGTCACAGGGAAGCGAACAGATACGCAGTATTTT; D: .; size: .; V: TRBV9; J: TRBJ2-3; length: 15
CDR3: CASSSLAGATIYEQYF; DNA: TGTGCCAGCAGCTCCTTAGCGGGGGCGACTATATACGAGCAGTACTTC; D: TRBD2; size: .; V: TRBV7-2; J: TRBJ2-7; length: 16
CDR3: CASSYALPGQTYEQYF; DNA: TGTGCCAGCAGTTACGCATTACCGGGACAGACCTACGAGCAGTACTTC; D: TRBD1; size: .; V: TRBV6-5; J: TRBJ2-7; length: 16
CDR3: CASRIGGNQPQHF; DNA: TGTGCCAGCAGGATCGGCGGAAATCAGCCCCAGCATTTT; D: .; size: few; V: TRBV2; J: TRBJ1-5; length: 13
CDR3: CASSLAARGPSTSGNTIYF; DNA: TGTGCCAGCAGCTTAGCCGCCAGGGGGCCCTCCACCTCTGGAAACACCATATATTTT; D: TRBD1; size: .; V: TRBV7-9; J: TRBJ1-3; length: 19
CDR3: CAWSNQAGGSYNEQFF; DNA: TGTGCCTGGAGTAATCAAGCGGGCGGCTCCTACAATGAGCAGTTCTTC; D: .; size: .; V: TRBV30; J: TRBJ2-1; length: 16
CDR3: CASSDSLADYEQYF; DNA: TGCGCCAGCAGTGATAGCCTAGCGGATTACGAGCAGTACTTC; D: TRBD2; size: .; V: TRBV10-1; J: TRBJ2-7; length: 14
CDR3: CASSKGAGDEKLFF; DNA: TGTGCCAGTAGTAAAGGGGCAGGGGATGAAAAACTGTTTTTT; D: .; size: .; V: TRBV19; J: TRBJ1-4; length: 14
CDR3: CASSFEGLGEQYF; DNA: TGTGCCAGCAGCTTCGAGGGCCTCGGGGAGCAGTACTTC; D: .; size: .; V: TRBV11-3; J: TRBJ2-7; length: 13
CDR3: CASSSRDSGNTIYF; DNA: TGTGCCAGTAGTTCCCGGGACAGTGGAAACACCATATATTTT; D: TRBD1; size: .; V: TRBV19; J: TRBJ1-3; length: 14
CDR3: CASSPSGDTIYF; DNA: TGTGCCAGCTCACCCTCGGGGGACACCATATATTTT; D: .; size: .; V: TRBV18; J: TRBJ1-3; length: 12
CDR3: CASRQSTIQGNTEAFF; DNA: TGTGCCAGTAGGCAATCCACAATACAGGGGAACACTGAAGCTTTCTTT; D: .; size: .; V: TRBV19; J: TRBJ1-1; length: 16
CDR3: CASSLKGLDLFYEQYF; DNA: TGTGCCAGCAGTTTAAAGGGGCTCGACTTGTTTTACGAGCAGTACTTC; D: .; size: .; V: TRBV27; J: TRBJ2-7; length: 16
CDR3: CASSLSGGEVKLFF; DNA: TGTGCCAGCAGCTTATCAGGGGGTGAGGTAAAACTGTTTTTT; D: TRBD1; size: .; V: TRBV7-9; J: TRBJ1-4; length: 14
CDR3: CASSRPGQGTDTQYF; DNA: TGTGCCAGTAGTCGGCCGGGACAGGGCACAGATACGCAGTATTTT; D: TRBD1; size: .; V: TRBV19; J: TRBJ2-3; length: 15
CDR3: CASRRTASTDTQYF; DNA: TGTGCCAGTAGGCGGACTGCTAGCACAGATACGCAGTATTTT; D: .; size: .; V: TRBV19; J: TRBJ2-3; length: 14
CDR3: CASSPPGPYGYTF; DNA: TGTGCCAGTAGTCCCCCGGGTCCCTATGGCTACACCTTC; D: .; size: .; V: TRBV19; J: TRBJ1-2; length: 13
CDR3: CSCGGGSYGYTF; DNA: TGCAGCTGTGGGGGGGGTTCCTATGGCTACACCTTC; D: .; size: .; V: TRBV29-1; J: TRBJ1-2; length: 12
CDR3: CASSLTAGGEETQYF; DNA: TGTGCCAGCAGCTTAACAGCGGGGGGGGAAGAGACCCAGTACTTC; D: TRBD2; size: .; V: TRBV7-9; J: TRBJ2-5; length: 15
CDR3: CASSLVTSGSYEQYF; DNA: TGTGCCAGCAGCTTAGTCACTAGCGGCTCCTACGAGCAGTACTTC; D: TRBD2; size: .; V: TRBV7-9; J: TRBJ2-7; length: 15
CDR3: CASSLNGISQESNQPQHF; DNA: TGTGCCAGCAGCTTAAACGGGATATCTCAGGAGAGCAATCAGCCCCAGCATTTT; D: .; size: .; V: TRBV5-4; J: TRBJ1-5; length: 18
CDR3: CASAEGAGVSNQPQHF; DNA: TGCGCCAGCGCGGAGGGGGCAGGGGTTAGCAATCAGCCCCAGCATTTT; D: TRBD1; size: .; V: TRBV5-1; J: TRBJ1-5; length: 16
CDR3: CASSYISGSAEQYF; DNA: TGTGCCAGCAGTTATATAAGCGGGAGCGCCGAGCAGTACTTC; D: TRBD2; size: .; V: TRBV6-5; J: TRBJ2-7; length: 14
CDR3: CASSPGTSNQPQHF; DNA: TGTGCCAGCAGCCCCGGGACAAGCAATCAGCCCCAGCATTTT; D: .; size: .; V: TRBV27; J: TRBJ1-5; length: 14
CDR3: CASRSSEADNEQFF; DNA: TGTGCCAGCAGGAGCTCGGAAGCGGACAATGAGCAGTTCTTC; D: .; size: .; V: TRBV28; J: TRBJ2-1; length: 14
CDR3: CASSPATGGGNQPQHF; DNA: TGTGCCAGCTCACCTGCGACAGGGGGCGGCAATCAGCCCCAGCATTTT; D: TRBD1; size: few; V: TRBV18; J: TRBJ1-5; length: 16